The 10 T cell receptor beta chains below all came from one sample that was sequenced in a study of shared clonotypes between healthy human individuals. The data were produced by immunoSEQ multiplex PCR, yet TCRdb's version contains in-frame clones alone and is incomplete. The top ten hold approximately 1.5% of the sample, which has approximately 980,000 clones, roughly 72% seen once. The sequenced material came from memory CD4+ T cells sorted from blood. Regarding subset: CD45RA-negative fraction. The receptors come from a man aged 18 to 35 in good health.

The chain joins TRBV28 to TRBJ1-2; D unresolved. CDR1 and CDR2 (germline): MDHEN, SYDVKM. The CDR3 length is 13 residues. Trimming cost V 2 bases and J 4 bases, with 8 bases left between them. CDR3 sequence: CASSLGGFYGYTF. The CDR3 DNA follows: TGTGCCAGCAGTTTAGGAGGATTCTATGGCTACACCTTC.

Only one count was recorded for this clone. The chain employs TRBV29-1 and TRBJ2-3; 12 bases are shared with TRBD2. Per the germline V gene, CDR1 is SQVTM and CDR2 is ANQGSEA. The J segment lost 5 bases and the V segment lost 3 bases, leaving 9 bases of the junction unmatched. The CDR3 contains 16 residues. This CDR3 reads CSVDHLTSGSQDTQYF. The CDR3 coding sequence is TGCAGCGTTGATCACCTGACTAGCGGGAGTCAAGATACGCAGTATTTT.

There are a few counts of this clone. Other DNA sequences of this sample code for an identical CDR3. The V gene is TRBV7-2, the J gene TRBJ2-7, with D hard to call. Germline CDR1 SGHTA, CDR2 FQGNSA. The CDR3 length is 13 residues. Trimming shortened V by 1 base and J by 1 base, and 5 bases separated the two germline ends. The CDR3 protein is CASSLGVSYEQYF. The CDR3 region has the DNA TGTGCCAGCAGCTTAGGTGTATCCTACGAGCAGTACTTC.

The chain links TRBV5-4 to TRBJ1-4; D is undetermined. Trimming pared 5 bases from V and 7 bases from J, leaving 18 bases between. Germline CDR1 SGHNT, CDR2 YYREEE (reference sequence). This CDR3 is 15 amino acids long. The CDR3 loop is CASRPGGGMGEKLFF. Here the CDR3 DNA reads TGTGCCAGCAGACCCGGCGGAGGGATGGGTGAAAAACTGTTTTTT.

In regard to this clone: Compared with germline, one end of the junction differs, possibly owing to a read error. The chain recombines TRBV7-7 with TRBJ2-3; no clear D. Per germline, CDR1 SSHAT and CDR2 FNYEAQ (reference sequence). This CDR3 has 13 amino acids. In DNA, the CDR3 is TGTGCTAGCAGCTTTAATAACCGCGATACGCAGTATTTT. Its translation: CASSFNNRDTQYF.

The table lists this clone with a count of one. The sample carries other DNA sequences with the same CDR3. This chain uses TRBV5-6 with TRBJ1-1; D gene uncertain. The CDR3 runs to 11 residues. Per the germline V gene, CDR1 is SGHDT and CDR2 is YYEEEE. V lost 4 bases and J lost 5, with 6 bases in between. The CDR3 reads CASSLRTEAFF. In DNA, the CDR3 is TGTGCCAGCAGCCTTCGGACTGAAGCTTTCTTT.

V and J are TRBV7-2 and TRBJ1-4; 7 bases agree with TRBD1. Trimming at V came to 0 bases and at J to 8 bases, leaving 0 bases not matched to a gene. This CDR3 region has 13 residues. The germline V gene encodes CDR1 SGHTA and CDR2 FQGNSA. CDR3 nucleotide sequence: TGTGCCAGCAGCTTAGCACAGGGGGAAAAACTGTTTTTT. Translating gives CASSLAQGEKLFF. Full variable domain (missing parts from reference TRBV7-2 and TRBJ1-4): GAGVSQSPSNKVTEKGKDVELRCDPISGHTALYWYRQSLGQGLEFLIYFQGNSAPDKSGLPSDRFSAERTGGSVSTLTIQRTQQEDSAVYLCASSLAQGEKLFFGSGTQLSVL.

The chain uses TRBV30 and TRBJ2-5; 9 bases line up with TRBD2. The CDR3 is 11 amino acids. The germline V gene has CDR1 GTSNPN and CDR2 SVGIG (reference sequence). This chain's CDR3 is CGGRDRETQYF. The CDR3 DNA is TGTGGCGGGAGGGATAGGGAGACCCAGTACTTC.

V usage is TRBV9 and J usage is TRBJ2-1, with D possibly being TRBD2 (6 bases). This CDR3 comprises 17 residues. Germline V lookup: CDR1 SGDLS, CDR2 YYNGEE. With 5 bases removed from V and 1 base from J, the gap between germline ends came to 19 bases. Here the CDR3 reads CASSWGTGTGSYNEQFF. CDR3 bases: TGTGCCAGCAGTTGGGGGACCGGGACTGGTTCCTACAATGAGCAGTTCTTC.

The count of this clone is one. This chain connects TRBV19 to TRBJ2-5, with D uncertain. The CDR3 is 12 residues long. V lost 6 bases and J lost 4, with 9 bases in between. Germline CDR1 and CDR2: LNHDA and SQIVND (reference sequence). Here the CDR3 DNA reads TGTGCCAGTAGCGTGAACGGAGAGACCCAGTACTTC. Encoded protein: CASSVNGETQYF. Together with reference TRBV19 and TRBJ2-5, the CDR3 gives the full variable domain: DGGITQSPKYLFRKEGQNVTLSCEQNLNHDAMYWYRQDPGQGLRLIYYSQIVNDFQKGDIAEGYSVSREKKESFPLTVTSAQKNPTAFYLCASSVNGETQYFGPGTRLLVL.